This TCR beta chain was found in a study of radiotherapy plus CTLA-4 blockade in lung cancer. Produced via immunoSEQ multiplex PCR; TCRdb's table is partial and in-frame only. The sample holds 35,000 to 50,000 clones, over 60% seen once. The trim removed 7 bases at V and 4 bases at J, leaving 8 bases unmatched. The germline CDR1 and CDR2 sequences are SNHLY and FYNNEI. This CDR3 has 17 residues. Material: peripheral blood, obtained from a patient treated with radiotherapy plus ipilimumab. This chain connects TRBV2 to TRBJ2-2; 14 bases agree with TRBD2. The source is a human donor with non-small cell lung cancer who had a partial response to radiotherapy plus ipilimumab. The CDR3 sequence: CASKGLAGALLTGELFF. CDR3 nucleotides: TGTGCCAGCAAGGGACTAGCGGGGGCCCTTCTCACCGGGGAGCTGTTTTTT.